This T cell receptor beta chain is from a study of cytomegalovirus exposure and HLA in healthy donors. The CDR3 spans 15 residues. Germline-derived CDR1 and CDR2 are SEHNR and FQNEAQ (reference sequence). V was pared by 5 bases and J by 7 bases, with 10 bases of the junction left unmatched. This clone has only a few counts. Its antigen is undetermined. PCR used 60 Vbeta primers and 13 Jbeta primers. Assay: immunoSEQ multiplex PCR; the TCRdb copy retains only in-frame clones and omits some. This table holds tens of thousands of clones, more than 55% found once. General study findings and limits: Clonal expansion, a later analysis showed, was greater in HLA-associated TCR beta chains than in equally common others. A missense variant in DCLRE1C was later tied to TCR beta V- and J-gene trimming. As confirmed in vitro, a few CMV-associated chains were specific for CMV antigens. Diagnosis of cytomegalovirus status made by the classifier reportedly showed high specificity and sensitivity.

The chain links TRBV7-9 to TRBJ2-1, with TRBD2 matching over 8 bases. This TCR was recovered from a woman in her forties or fifties in good health and CMV-seropositive. The sequencing sample was made of PBMCs. CDR3: CASSDLGRGVNEQFF. The DNA of the CDR3 is TGTGCCAGCAGCGACCTGGGGCGGGGGGTTAATGAGCAGTTCTTC.